The clone carrying this T cell receptor (beta chain) was counted between two and nine times. The V end lost 4 bases, the J end lost 5 bases, and 23 bases lay between the germline ends. The CDR3 sequence is 16 residues long. Germline V gene sequence: CDR1 GTSNPN, CDR2 SVGIG (reference sequence). This entry is derived from a study of blood T cell repertoires in COVID-19. Assay used: immunoSEQ multiplex PCR; TCRdb lists only in-frame clones, some missing. The top ten clones hold approximately 8.6% of a sample with over 200,000 clones, around 82% of them seen once. The TCR comes from a man aged 40-55 years with active or convalescent COVID-19. The chain carries TRBV30 and TRBJ1-1, with a tentative D call TRBD1 (6 bases). The sequenced sample was peripheral blood. The DNA of the CDR3 is TGTGCCTGGAAGCCCCTGGAAGACAGGAGAGGTACTGAAGCTTTCTTT. It specifies CAWKPLEDRRGTEAFF.